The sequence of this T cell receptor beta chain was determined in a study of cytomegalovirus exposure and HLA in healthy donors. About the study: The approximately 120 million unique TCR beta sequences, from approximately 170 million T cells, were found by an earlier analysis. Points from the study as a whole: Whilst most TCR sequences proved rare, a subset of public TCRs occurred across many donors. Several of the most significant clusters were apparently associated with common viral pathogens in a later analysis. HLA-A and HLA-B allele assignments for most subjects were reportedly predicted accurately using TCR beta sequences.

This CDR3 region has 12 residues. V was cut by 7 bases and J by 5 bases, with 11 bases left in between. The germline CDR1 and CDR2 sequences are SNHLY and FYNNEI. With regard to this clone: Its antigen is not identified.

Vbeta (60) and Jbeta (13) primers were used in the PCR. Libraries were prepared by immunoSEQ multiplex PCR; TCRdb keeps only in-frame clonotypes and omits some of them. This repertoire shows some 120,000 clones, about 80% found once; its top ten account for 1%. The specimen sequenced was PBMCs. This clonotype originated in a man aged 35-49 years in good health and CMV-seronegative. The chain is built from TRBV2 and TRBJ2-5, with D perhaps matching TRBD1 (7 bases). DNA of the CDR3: TGTGCCAGCAAGGCAGGGGGGGAGACCCAGTACTTC. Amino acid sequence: CASKAGGETQYF. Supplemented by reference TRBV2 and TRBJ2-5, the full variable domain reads EPEVTQTPSHQVTQMGQEVILRCVPISNHLYFYWYRQILGQKVEFLVSFYNNEISEKSEIFDDQFSVERPDGSNFTLKIRSTKLEDSAMYFCASKAGGETQYFGPGTRLLVL.